The rows below give T cell receptor beta chains drawn from one sample of a study of T-cell memory formation after mild COVID-19. TCRdb re-analysed the 5' RACE reads in MiXCR, keeping a single row per CDR3 protein. The repertoire has fewer than 200,000 distinct CDR3 sequences, approximately 17% of them found once; the top ten carry 3.9%. Sequencing used PBMCs or a T cell subset sorted from them (not recorded which). The receptors were sampled from a man aged 18-30 years who had mild COVID-19 (a few samples of this study predate the infection). Cell type and time point are not known. Both conserved end residues are part of each CDR3. D genes are given only for firm matches. Not all rows give a size; the values are once, few, many and, for expanded clones, a class.

V gene	J gene	D gene	clone size	CDR3 protein	CDR3 DNA
TRBV2	TRBJ1-1	TRBD1	NA	CASSVGGGQAEAFF	TGTGCCAGCAGTGTGGGTGGCGGACAGGCTGAAGCTTTCTTT
TRBV11-2	TRBJ2-1	TRBD2	few	CASSRLSGGSRNEQFF	TGTGCCAGCAGCCGACTAAGCGGGGGCTCGAGGAATGAGCAGTTCTTC
TRBV20-1	TRBJ1-5	TRBD1	few	CSALRGGELRNQPQHF	TGCAGTGCCCTCAGGGGGGGTGAGTTAAGAAATCAGCCCCAGCATTTT
TRBV7-9	TRBJ1-1	NA	NA	CASSLAWRGMNTEAFF	TGTGCCAGCAGCTTAGCGTGGCGGGGCATGAACACTGAAGCTTTCTTT
TRBV10-2	TRBJ2-7	NA	NA	CASSATDSRYEQYF	TGCGCCAGCAGTGCGACGGACAGCCGCTACGAGCAGTACTTC
TRBV6-1	TRBJ1-5	TRBD1	NA	CASSSGQVNYQPQHF	TGTGCCAGCAGCTCAGGACAGGTGAACTATCAGCCCCAGCATTTT
TRBV5-6	TRBJ1-2	NA	few	CASSQGFHYGYTF	TGTGCCAGCAGCCAGGGGTTCCACTATGGCTACACCTTC
TRBV23-1	TRBJ1-4	NA	few	CASSPRGLRANEKLFF	TGCGCCAGCAGTCCCCGAGGTCTCCGGGCTAATGAAAAACTGTTTTTT
TRBV7-3	TRBJ1-1	NA	many	CASSTGPGQAFF	TGTGCCAGCAGCACGGGGCCAGGGCAAGCTTTCTTT
TRBV10-3	TRBJ1-3	NA	NA	CAISESFSTGNTIYF	TGTGCCATCAGTGAGTCCTTCAGTACTGGAAACACCATATATTTT
TRBV12-3/TRBV12-4	TRBJ2-5	TRBD1	few	CASRTGVGETQYF	TGTGCCAGCCGGACAGGGGTTGGTGAGACCCAGTACTTC
TRBV9	TRBJ2-3	NA	NA	CASSTFGGRLYF	TGTGCCAGCAGCACCTTTGGGGGGAGGCTGTATTTT
TRBV28	TRBJ1-2	NA	NA	CASTGPNYGYTF	TGTGCATCTACAGGGCCTAACTATGGCTACACCTTC
TRBV5-1	TRBJ1-6	TRBD1	many	CASSLEGTGGSPLHF	TGCGCCAGCAGCTTGGAAGGGACAGGGGGTTCACCCCTCCACTTT
TRBV20-1	TRBJ2-2	NA	NA	CSASLTSNTGELFF	TGCAGTGCTAGTTTGACTAGTAACACCGGGGAGCTGTTTTTT
TRBV10-3	TRBJ1-2	NA	few	CAITSTLDYGYTF	TGTGCCATCACCTCGACACTTGACTATGGCTACACCTTC
TRBV20-1	TRBJ2-5	TRBD2	many	CSARLAGPETQYF	TGCAGTGCTAGATTAGCGGGGCCAGAGACCCAGTACTTC
TRBV7-6	TRBJ2-3	TRBD2	NA	CASSLALAGGRTDTQYF	TGTGCCAGCAGCTTAGCACTAGCGGGGGGACGCACAGATACGCAGTATTTT
TRBV4-2	TRBJ2-7	TRBD1	NA	CASSPWGTGWNEQYF	TGTGCCAGCAGCCCCTGGGGGACAGGGTGGAACGAGCAGTACTTC
TRBV20-1	TRBJ2-7	NA	NA	CSARYTGINAYEQYF	TGCAGTGCTAGATACACAGGGATCAACGCCTACGAGCAGTACTTC
TRBV27	TRBJ2-7	NA	NA	CASRVRIGGPRSYEQYF	TGTGCCAGCAGAGTCCGTATCGGGGGCCCACGCTCCTACGAGCAGTACTTC
TRBV28	TRBJ2-5	NA	NA	CASRQSRETQYF	TGTGCCAGCAGACAGTCGCGGGAGACCCAGTACTTC
TRBV5-1	TRBJ2-7	NA	many	CASRQSYEQYF	TGCGCCAGCAGACAATCCTACGAGCAGTACTTC
TRBV29-1	TRBJ2-7	NA	NA	CSAGDVRSSYEQYF	TGCAGCGCTGGGGACGTCCGGAGCTCCTACGAGCAGTACTTC
TRBV20-1	TRBJ1-2	NA	few	CSANRIGPGDGYTF	TGCAGTGCTAACCGAATTGGGCCAGGTGATGGCTACACCTTC
TRBV7-6	TRBJ2-3	TRBD1	few	CASSWTGGDTQYF	TGTGCCAGCAGCTGGACAGGGGGCGATACGCAGTATTTT
TRBV4-3	TRBJ2-2	NA	few	CASSRERTYTGELFF	TGCGCCAGCAGCCGAGAGAGGACCTACACCGGGGAGCTGTTTTTT
TRBV5-1	TRBJ2-1	NA	few	CASSSDQGSQFF	TGCGCCAGCAGCTCGGACCAGGGTTCGCAGTTCTTC
TRBV2	TRBJ2-2	NA	NA	CASLADITGELFF	TGTGCCAGCTTAGCGGATATCACCGGGGAGCTGTTTTTT
TRBV5-1	TRBJ2-1	TRBD2	many	CASSVTSVREQFF	TGCGCCAGCAGCGTGACTAGCGTCCGTGAGCAGTTCTTC
TRBV7-7	TRBJ2-3	NA	few	CASSLSRVSDTQYF	TGTGCTAGCAGCTTATCAAGAGTTTCAGATACGCAGTATTTT
TRBV6-2/TRBV6-3	TRBJ2-7	NA	NA	CASSQPGVYEQYF	TGTGCCAGCAGCCAACCGGGAGTTTACGAGCAGTACTTC
TRBV10-1	TRBJ2-2	TRBD1	few	CASSGTGGTGELFF	TGCGCCAGCAGTGGGACAGGGGGCACCGGGGAGCTGTTTTTT
TRBV20-1	TRBJ2-3	TRBD2	few	CSAGEGFGDTQYF	TGCAGTGCTGGGGAGGGTTTCGGAGATACGCAGTATTTT
TRBV6-5	TRBJ2-3	NA	NA	CASWEGGADTQYF	TGTGCCAGTTGGGAGGGGGGGGCAGATACGCAGTATTTT
TRBV3-1	TRBJ2-4	NA	few	CASSPGYRAKNIQYF	TGTGCCAGCAGCCCGGGATACCGAGCCAAAAACATTCAGTACTTC
TRBV11-2	TRBJ1-5	NA	few	CASSLGLDQPQHF	TGTGCCAGCAGCTTAGGTCTGGATCAGCCCCAGCATTTT
TRBV6-1	TRBJ2-3	NA	NA	CASKLARSSTDTQYF	TGTGCCTCCAAGCTGGCACGATCTAGCACAGATACGCAGTATTTT
TRBV6-2/TRBV6-3	TRBJ2-1	TRBD2	few	CASSPGGQGGNEQFF	TGTGCCAGCAGCCCGGGGGGGCAGGGAGGCAATGAGCAGTTCTTC
TRBV6-5	TRBJ2-3	NA	NA	CASRSPFHTQYF	TGTGCCAGCAGGTCCCCGTTCCATACGCAGTATTTT
TRBV21-1	TRBJ2-3	NA	NA	CASSTRLAGSTSTDTQYF	TGTGCCAGCAGCACCCGACTAGCGGGGTCTACTAGCACAGATACGCAGTATTTT
TRBV28	TRBJ1-1	NA	NA	CASSPGSGRGTEAFF	TGTGCCAGCAGTCCCGGTTCTGGCAGGGGCACTGAAGCTTTCTTT
TRBV5-1	TRBJ1-2	TRBD1	few	CASSLGTGRDGYTF	TGCGCCAGCAGCTTGGGGACAGGGCGAGATGGCTACACCTTC
TRBV12-5	TRBJ2-3	NA	NA	CASGLVVSTSTDTQYF	TGTGCTAGTGGTTTGGTCGTGAGCACTAGCACAGATACGCAGTATTTT
TRBV4-2	TRBJ1-1	TRBD1	NA	CASSLTGGRTEAFF	TGTGCCAGCAGCCTGACAGGGGGAAGAACTGAAGCTTTCTTT
TRBV5-5	TRBJ2-7	TRBD1	few	CASSPGGDEQYF	TGTGCCAGCAGTCCAGGGGGCGACGAGCAGTACTTC
TRBV5-1	TRBJ1-1	NA	NA	CASCPGRGNTEAFF	TGCGCCAGCTGTCCCGGCAGGGGGAACACTGAAGCTTTCTTT
TRBV7-2	TRBJ2-7	TRBD2	few	CASSILAGDSYEQYF	TGTGCCAGCAGCATTCTAGCGGGGGATTCCTACGAGCAGTACTTC
TRBV7-2	TRBJ2-1	NA	NA	CASSLESASGPSEQFF	TGTGCCAGCAGCTTAGAGTCGGCATCGGGCCCGAGTGAGCAGTTCTTC
TRBV7-2	TRBJ2-2	NA	NA	CASSAGRGMNTGELFF	TGTGCCAGCAGCGCCGGGCGAGGGATGAACACCGGGGAGCTGTTTTTT
TRBV5-1	TRBJ2-1	TRBD2	NA	CASSLAVSGGQVDEQFF	TGCGCCAGCAGCTTGGCGGTTAGCGGGGGGCAGGTGGATGAGCAGTTCTTC
TRBV7-8	TRBJ1-5	NA	few	CASSHLRWQKGGNQPQHF	TGTGCCAGCAGCCATCTTAGGTGGCAGAAAGGGGGCAATCAGCCCCAGCATTTT
TRBV9	TRBJ2-1	NA	few	CASSVFDVGTGYNEQFF	TGTGCCAGCAGCGTATTCGATGTCGGTACGGGATACAATGAGCAGTTCTTC
TRBV7-2	TRBJ2-1	NA	few	CASSLWDEQFF	TGTGCCAGCAGCTTATGGGATGAGCAGTTCTTC
TRBV2	TRBJ1-5	NA	NA	CASSDNRNQPQHF	TGTGCCAGCAGTGACAACAGAAATCAGCCCCAGCATTTT
TRBV6-5	TRBJ2-2	NA	NA	CASRFVAGASNTGELFF	TGTGCCAGCCGTTTCGTGGCGGGGGCCTCCAACACCGGGGAGCTGTTTTTT
TRBV7-9	TRBJ2-1	TRBD1	NA	CAPGTGSNEQFF	TGTGCCCCGGGGACAGGGTCGAATGAGCAGTTCTTC
TRBV2	TRBJ2-5	NA	NA	CASIQGETQYF	TGTGCCAGCATCCAGGGAGAGACCCAGTACTTC